The sequence of this T cell receptor (beta chain) was determined in a study of T cell responses to AZD1222 COVID-19 vaccine. The J segment lost 1 base and the V segment lost 5 bases, leaving 4 bases of the junction unmatched. The CDR3 has 14 amino acids. CDR1 LNHDA and CDR2 SQIVND come from the germline V gene (reference sequence). The method was immunoSEQ multiplex PCR; TCRdb's version includes in-frame clones alone and lacks a portion of them. The sample includes more than 75,000 clones, approximately 90% of them seen just once. This sequence originates from an adult in good health. J is TRBJ1-1 and V is TRBV19; 7 bases agree with TRBD1. Sample: peripheral blood, taken on day 0 of AZD1222 vaccination. The CDR3 nucleotides are TGTGCCAGTAGTCTCGGACAGGAGAACACTGAAGCTTTCTTT. This codes for CASSLGQENTEAFF. The whole variable domain, filled in from reference TRBV19 and TRBJ1-1, reads DGGITQSPKYLFRKEGQNVTLSCEQNLNHDAMYWYRQDPGQGLRLIYYSQIVNDFQKGDIAEGYSVSREKKESFPLTVTSAQKNPTAFYLCASSLGQENTEAFFGQGTRLTVV.